Below are 5 T cell receptor beta chains sequenced from a single sample in a study of shared clonotypes between healthy human individuals. Here immunoSEQ multiplex PCR was the method, and the copy in TCRdb shows in-frame clones only, minus some. The sample lists about 2.3 million clones, 85% to 95% seen once, with 0.37% in the top ten. Material for sequencing was naive CD4+ T cells from PBMCs. Subset reported: CD45RA+ positively selected. The receptors derive from a man aged 18-30 years in good health. Some clones in this sample may be carry-over from other donors' samples.

The rearrangement links TRBV6-6 to TRBJ1-5; D is unresolved. Germline values: CDR1 MNHNY, CDR2 SVGAGI (reference sequence). V lost 2 bases and J 4 bases, leaving 6 bases between the germline ends. The CDR3 sequence is 13 residues long. CDR3 in amino acids: CASSYEYNQPQHF. For the CDR3, the DNA is TGTGCCAGCAGTTACGAGTATAATCAGCCCCAGCATTTT.

The chain joins TRBV2 to TRBJ2-5; 7 positions match TRBD1. The J call is uncertain, as TRBJ2-7 better fits the DNA end. This CDR3 comprises 13 residues. Germline assignment: CDR1 SNHLY and CDR2 FYNNEI. This CDR3 reads CASRGQSSYEQYF. CDR3 in DNA: TGTGCCAGCAGGGGACAGTCCTCCTACGAGCAGTACTTC.

The rearrangement uses TRBV11-2 and TRBJ2-1, with 11 positions matching TRBD2. The germline CDR1 and CDR2 sequences are SGHAT and FQNNGV. The CDR3 spans 14 residues. Trimming cost V 5 bases and J 9 bases; bases outside gene matches: 6. CDR3 region: CASSSLAGGGEQFF. The DNA of the CDR3 is TGTGCCAGCAGCAGCCTAGCGGGAGGCGGTGAGCAGTTCTTC.

The chain is built from TRBV27 and TRBJ2-5; 7 bases line up with TRBD1. Germline V gene sequence: CDR1 MNHEY, CDR2 SMNVEV (reference sequence). CDR3 size: 14 residues. Unmatched junction bases numbered 4, after V lost 5 bases and J lost 1 base. CDR3 protein: CASSPDRLQETQYF. The DNA of the CDR3 is TGTGCCAGCAGTCCGGACAGGCTCCAAGAGACCCAGTACTTC.

This chain connects TRBV7-2 to TRBJ2-5, with a possible D match to TRBD2 (7 bases). Trimming removed 5 bases from V and 5 bases from J, with 18 bases in between. CDR3 length equals 15 residues. Germline V gene data show CDR1 as SGHTA and CDR2 as FQGNSA. The CDR3 loop reads CASSPRGGSGETQYF. Written as DNA, the CDR3 is TGTGCCAGCAGCCCGAGGGGGGGGAGCGGCGAGACCCAGTACTTC.